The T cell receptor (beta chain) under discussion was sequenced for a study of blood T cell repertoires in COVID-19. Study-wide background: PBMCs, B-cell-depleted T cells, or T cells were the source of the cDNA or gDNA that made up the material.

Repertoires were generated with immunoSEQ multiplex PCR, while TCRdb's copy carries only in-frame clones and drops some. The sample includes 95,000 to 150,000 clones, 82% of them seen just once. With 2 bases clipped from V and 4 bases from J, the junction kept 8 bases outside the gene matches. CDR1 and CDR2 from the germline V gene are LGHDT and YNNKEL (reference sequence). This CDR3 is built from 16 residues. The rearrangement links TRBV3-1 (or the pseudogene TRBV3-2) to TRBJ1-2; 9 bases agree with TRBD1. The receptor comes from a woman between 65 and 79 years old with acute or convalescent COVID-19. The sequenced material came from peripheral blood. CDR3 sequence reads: CASSQQWDRDGYGYTF. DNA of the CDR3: TGTGCCAGCAGCCAACAATGGGACAGGGATGGCTATGGCTACACCTTC.